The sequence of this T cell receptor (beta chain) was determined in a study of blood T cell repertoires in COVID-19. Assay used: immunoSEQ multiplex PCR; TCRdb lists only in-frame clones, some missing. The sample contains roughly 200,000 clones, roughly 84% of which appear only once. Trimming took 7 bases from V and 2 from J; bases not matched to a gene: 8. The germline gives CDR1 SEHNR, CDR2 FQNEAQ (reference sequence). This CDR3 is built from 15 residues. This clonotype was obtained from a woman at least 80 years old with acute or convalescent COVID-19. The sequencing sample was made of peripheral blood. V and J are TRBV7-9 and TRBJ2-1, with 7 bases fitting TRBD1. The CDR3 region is CASISRDSPYNEQFF. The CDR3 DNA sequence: TGTGCCAGCATCTCCCGGGACAGTCCCTACAATGAGCAGTTCTTC.